These 5 T cell receptor beta chains were all obtained from the same sample, sequenced in a study of blood T cell repertoires in COVID-19. Using immunoSEQ multiplex PCR, the repertoire was profiled, and TCRdb retains in-frame clones only, with some absent. Seen here are 80,000 or so clones, roughly 80% observed once, and the top ten hold 15% to 20%. Input material: peripheral blood. The receptors stem from a woman aged 60 to 75 with acute or convalescent COVID-19.

This clone showed up just a few times. In the same sample, other DNA sequences code for this CDR3. The rearrangement uses TRBV6-6 and TRBJ1-2; D gene uncertain. The germline gives CDR1 MNHNY, CDR2 SVGAGI (reference sequence). This CDR3 is built from 12 residues. Trimming left V 6 bases short and J 3 bases short, with 8 bases between. For the CDR3, the DNA is TGTGCCAGCAGCCCCCGGGACTATGGCTACACCTTC. It yields the protein CASSPRDYGYTF.

DNA for the CDR3: TGTGCCAGCAGCTTCACAGGGGGCGGCACTGAAGCTTTCTTT. Translated: CASSFTGGGTEAFF. This chain connects TRBV7-8 to TRBJ1-1; 9 bases fit TRBD1. The CDR3 is 14 residues long. Germline V gene sequence: CDR1 SGHVS, CDR2 FQNEAQ. The V gene end was trimmed by 3 bases and the J gene end by 4 bases; junction bases not matched to a gene: 3.

The chain employs TRBV10-1 and TRBJ2-3; TRBD1 aligns across 7 bases. The CDR3 is 15 amino acids. Germline assignment: CDR1 WNHNN and CDR2 SYGVQD (reference sequence). Losses at the gene ends were 6 bases for V and 0 bases for J; bases not matched to a gene: 6. This CDR3 reads CASSRTGASTDTQYF. CDR3 bases: TGCGCCAGCAGCAGGACAGGAGCTAGCACAGATACGCAGTATTTT.

This chain joins TRBV3-1 (or the pseudogene TRBV3-2) and TRBJ1-5, with no clear D. In germline, CDR1 is LGHDT, CDR2 YNNKEL (reference sequence). V was pared by 0 bases and J by 4 bases, with 7 bases between. CDR3 size: 14 residues. CDR3 region: CASSQDTGNQPQHF. Written as DNA, the CDR3 is TGTGCCAGCAGCCAAGATACCGGGAATCAGCCCCAGCATTTT.

This clone was observed once. This chain joins TRBV6-6 and TRBJ1-1, with D tentatively TRBD1 (6 bases). Germline V gene sequence: CDR1 MNHNY, CDR2 SVGAGI (reference sequence). This CDR3 has 15 amino acids. Trimming cost V 5 bases and J 1 base, with 14 bases left between them. The CDR3 sequence is CASSTRGGPNTEAFF. As DNA, the CDR3 is TGTGCCAGCAGTACACGGGGGGGCCCGAACACTGAAGCTTTCTTT.